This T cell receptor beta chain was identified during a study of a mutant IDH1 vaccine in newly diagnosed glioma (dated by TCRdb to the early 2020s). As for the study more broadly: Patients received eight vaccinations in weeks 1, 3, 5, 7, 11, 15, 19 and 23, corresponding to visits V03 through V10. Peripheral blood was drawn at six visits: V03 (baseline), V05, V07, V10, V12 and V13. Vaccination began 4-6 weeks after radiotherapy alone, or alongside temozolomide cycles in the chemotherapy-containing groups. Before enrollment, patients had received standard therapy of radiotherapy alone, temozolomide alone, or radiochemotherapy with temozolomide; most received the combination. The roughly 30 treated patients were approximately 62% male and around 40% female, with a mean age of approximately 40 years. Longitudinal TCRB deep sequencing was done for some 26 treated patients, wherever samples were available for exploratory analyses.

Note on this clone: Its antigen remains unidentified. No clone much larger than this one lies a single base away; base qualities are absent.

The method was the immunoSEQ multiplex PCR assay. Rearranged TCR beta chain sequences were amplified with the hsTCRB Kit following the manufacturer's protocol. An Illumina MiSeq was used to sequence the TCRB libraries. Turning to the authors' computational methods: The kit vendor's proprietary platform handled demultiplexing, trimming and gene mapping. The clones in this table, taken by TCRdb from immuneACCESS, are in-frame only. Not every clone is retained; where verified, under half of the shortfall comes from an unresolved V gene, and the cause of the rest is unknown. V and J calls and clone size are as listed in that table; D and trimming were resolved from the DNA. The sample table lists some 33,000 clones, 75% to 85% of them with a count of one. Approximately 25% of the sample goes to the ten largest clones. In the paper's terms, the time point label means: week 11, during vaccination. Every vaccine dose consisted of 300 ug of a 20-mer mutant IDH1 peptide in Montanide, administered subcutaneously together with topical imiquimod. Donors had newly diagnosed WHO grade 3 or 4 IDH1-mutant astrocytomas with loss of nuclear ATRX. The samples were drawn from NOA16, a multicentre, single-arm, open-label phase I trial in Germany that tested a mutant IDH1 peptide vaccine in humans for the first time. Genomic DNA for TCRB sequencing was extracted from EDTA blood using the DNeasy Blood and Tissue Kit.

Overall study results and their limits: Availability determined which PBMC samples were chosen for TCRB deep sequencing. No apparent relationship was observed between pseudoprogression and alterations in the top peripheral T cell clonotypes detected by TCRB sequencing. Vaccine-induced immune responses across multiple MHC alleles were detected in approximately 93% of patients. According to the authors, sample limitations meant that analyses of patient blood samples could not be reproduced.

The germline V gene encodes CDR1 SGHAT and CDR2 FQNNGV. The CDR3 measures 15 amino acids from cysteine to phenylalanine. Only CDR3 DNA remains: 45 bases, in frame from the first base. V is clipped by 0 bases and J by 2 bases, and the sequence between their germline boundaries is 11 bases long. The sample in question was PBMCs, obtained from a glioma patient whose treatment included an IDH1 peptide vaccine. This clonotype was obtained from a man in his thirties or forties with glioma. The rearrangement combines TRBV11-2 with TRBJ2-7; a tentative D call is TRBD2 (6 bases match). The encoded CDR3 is CASSLDSGGAYEQYF. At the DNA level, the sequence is TGTGCCAGCAGCTTAGATTCCGGGGGAGCCTACGAGCAGTACTTC.